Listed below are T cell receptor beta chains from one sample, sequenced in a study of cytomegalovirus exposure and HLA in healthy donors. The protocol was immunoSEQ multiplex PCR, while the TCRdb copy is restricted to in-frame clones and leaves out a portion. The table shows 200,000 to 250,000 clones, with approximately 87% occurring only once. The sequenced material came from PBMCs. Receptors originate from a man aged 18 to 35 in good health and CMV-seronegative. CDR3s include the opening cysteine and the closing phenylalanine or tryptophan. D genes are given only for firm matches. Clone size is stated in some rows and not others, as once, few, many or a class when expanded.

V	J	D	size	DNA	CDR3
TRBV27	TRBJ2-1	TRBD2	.	TGTGCCAGCAGTTTAAGCGGCGGGACTAGCGGCTACAATGAGCAGTTCTTC	CASSLSGGTSGYNEQFF
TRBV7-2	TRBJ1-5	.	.	TGTGCCAGCAGCGCAGGTAGCAATCAGCCCCAGCATTTT	CASSAGSNQPQHF
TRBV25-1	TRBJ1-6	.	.	TGTGCCAGCAAGCCCGACTTAAATTCACCCCTCCACTTT	CASKPDLNSPLHF
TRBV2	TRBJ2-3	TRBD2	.	TGTGCCAGCGGACTAGCGGGGGGGCCAGATACGCAGTATTTT	CASGLAGGPDTQYF
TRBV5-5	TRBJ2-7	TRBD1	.	TGTGCCAGCAGCCCGCGGGACAGGGACGAGCAGTACTTC	CASSPRDRDEQYF
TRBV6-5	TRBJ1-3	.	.	TGTGCCAGCAGTATCCGGGGGGGAAACACCATATATTTT	CASSIRGGNTIYF
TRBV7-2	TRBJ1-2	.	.	TGTGCCAGCAGCTTAGGAGGGTCTGCTTTATATGGCTACACCTTC	CASSLGGSALYGYTF
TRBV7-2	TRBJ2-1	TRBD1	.	TGTGCCAGCAGCCGGGACAGGGTAATGTTCGGGGAGCAGTTCTTC	CASSRDRVMFGEQFF
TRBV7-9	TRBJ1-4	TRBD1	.	TGTGCCAGCAGCTCCGGGACAGGGGCCAATAATGAAAAACTGTTTTTT	CASSSGTGANNEKLFF
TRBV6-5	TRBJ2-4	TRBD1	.	TGTGCCAGCAGCCGACAGGGCCTTCAGTACTTC	CASSRQGLQYF
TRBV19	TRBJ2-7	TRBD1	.	TGTGCCAGTAGCAACGCCGGGACAGGGGGCCGGGGCTACGAGCAGTACTTC	CASSNAGTGGRGYEQYF
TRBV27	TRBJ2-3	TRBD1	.	TGTGCCAGCTGGGACAGGGACGTAACAGATACGCAGTATTTT	CASWDRDVTDTQYF
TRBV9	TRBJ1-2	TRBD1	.	TGTGCCAGCAGCGCCGGGACAGGGGGAGGCTACACCTTC	CASSAGTGGGYTF
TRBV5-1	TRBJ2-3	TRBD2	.	TGCGCCAGCAGCCCCGGAAGGACTAGCGGGGCCGCAGATACGCAGTATTTT	CASSPGRTSGAADTQYF
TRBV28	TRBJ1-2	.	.	TGTGCCAGCAGTTTATCAGGGAGGATCTATGGCTACACCTTC	CASSLSGRIYGYTF
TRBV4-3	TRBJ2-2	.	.	TGCGCCAGCAGCCAAGTTACGGGCACCGGGGAGCTGTTTTTT	CASSQVTGTGELFF
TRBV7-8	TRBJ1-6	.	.	TGTGCCAGCAGCTTAGGAGTTTTTCCACCCCTCCACTTT	CASSLGVFPPLHF
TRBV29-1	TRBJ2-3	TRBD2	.	TGCAGCATCAGTCCGGGACTAGCGGGATCAGATACGCAGTATTTT	CSISPGLAGSDTQYF
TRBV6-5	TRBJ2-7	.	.	TGTGCCAGCACCTCCTGGGAGGAATACCACGAGCAGTACTTC	CASTSWEEYHEQYF
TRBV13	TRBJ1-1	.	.	TGTGCCAGCAGCCATTACGGGGATAACGCAGCTTTCTTT	CASSHYGDNAAFF
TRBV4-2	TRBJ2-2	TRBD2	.	TGTGCCAGCAGCCCACCGGGACTAGACACCGGGGAGCTGTTTTTT	CASSPPGLDTGELFF
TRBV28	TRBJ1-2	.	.	TGTGCCAGCAGTTTCACCAGGGTCTATGGCTACACCTTC	CASSFTRVYGYTF
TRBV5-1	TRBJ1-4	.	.	TGCGCCAGCAGCGAAGAGATGGCAACTAATGAAAAACTGTTTTTT	CASSEEMATNEKLFF
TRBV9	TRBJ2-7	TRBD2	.	TGTGCCAGCACCCCCGAGGGGCTAGCGGGGGGCCACGAGCAGTACTTC	CASTPEGLAGGHEQYF
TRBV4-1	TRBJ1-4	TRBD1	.	TGCGCCAGCAGTAAGAAACTAACAGGACAGGTTAATGAAAAACTGTTTTTT	CASSKKLTGQVNEKLFF
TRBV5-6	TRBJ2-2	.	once	TGTGCCAGCAGCTTGTCACGACAAATCCTTAACACCGGGGAGCTGTTTTTT	CASSLSRQILNTGELFF
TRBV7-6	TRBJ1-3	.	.	TGTGCCAGCAGCTCACCGAGGGCATCCGGAAACACCATATATTTT	CASSSPRASGNTIYF
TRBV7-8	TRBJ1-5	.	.	TGTGCCAGCAGCTTAGAGGTCAGGCCGTGGCAGCCCCAGCATTTT	CASSLEVRPWQPQHF
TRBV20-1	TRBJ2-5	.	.	TGCAGTGCTCTGTTTTTGGAGACCCAGTACTTC	CSALFLETQYF
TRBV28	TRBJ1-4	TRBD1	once	TGTGCCAGCAGTCGTACAGGGGGCACTAATGAAAAACTGTTTTTT	CASSRTGGTNEKLFF
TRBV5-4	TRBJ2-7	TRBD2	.	TGTGCCAGCAGCTTGGTCCCTAGCGGGAGAGAGCTACAGTACTTC	CASSLVPSGRELQYF
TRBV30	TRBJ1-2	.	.	TGTGCCTGGAGCATTCGGGGAATCGGTCGTGGCTACACCTTC	CAWSIRGIGRGYTF
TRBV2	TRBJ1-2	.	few	TGTGCCAGCAGTGAGAGCGGCTACACCTTC	CASSESGYTF
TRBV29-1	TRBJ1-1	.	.	TGCAGCGTTGTGCGGGGAACTGAAGCTTTCTTT	CSVVRGTEAFF
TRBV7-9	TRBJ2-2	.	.	TGTGCCAGCAGCTCGGTGGGAGGACGAACCGGGGAGCTGTTTTTT	CASSSVGGRTGELFF
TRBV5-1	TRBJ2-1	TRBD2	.	TGCGCCAGCAGCTCTGGGACTAGCGGGTTGTATGAGCAGTTCTTC	CASSSGTSGLYEQFF
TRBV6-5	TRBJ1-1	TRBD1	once	TGTGCCAGCAGTTGGGACAGGGGGTTAAACACTGAAGCTTTCTTT	CASSWDRGLNTEAFF
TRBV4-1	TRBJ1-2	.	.	TGCGCCAGCAGCCTACGGGCACAGGGTTTAGGTGGCTACACCTTC	CASSLRAQGLGGYTF
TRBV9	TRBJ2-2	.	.	TGTGCCAGCAAAAAGGGGGTAGCGGGCTTGAACACCGGGGAGCTGTTTTTT	CASKKGVAGLNTGELFF
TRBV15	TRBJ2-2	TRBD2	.	TGTGCCACCAGCGGAAGTAGAGGTCTAGCGGGGGGTGCCGCCGGGGAGCTGTTTTTT	CATSGSRGLAGGAAGELFF
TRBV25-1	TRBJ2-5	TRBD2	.	TGTGCCAGCAGTGGCGGGGGGGGAGAGACCCAGTACTTC	CASSGGGGETQYF
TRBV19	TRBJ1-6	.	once	TGTGCCAGTAGTTTCAAGGCCGCCGAGGGCACTACTTATAATTCACCCCTCCACTTT	CASSFKAAEGTTYNSPLHF
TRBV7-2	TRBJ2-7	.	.	TGTGCCAGCAGACCCGGACTGAGCTACGAGCAGTACTTC	CASRPGLSYEQYF